A single T cell receptor beta chain is shown here with its context. CDR1 and CDR2 from the germline V gene are MNHNY and SVGAGI (reference sequence). This CDR3 has 15 residues. The J segment lost 7 bases and the V segment lost 5 bases, leaving 9 bases of the junction unmatched. Sequencing was performed with immunoSEQ multiplex PCR; in TCRdb, only in-frame clones are kept and a portion is missing. The sample includes more than 80,000 clones, 92% seen only once; the top ten take less than 2%. The data are from a study of T cell changes during pregnancy in multiple sclerosis. The starting material was peripheral blood, obtained in the first trimester of pregnancy. The V call is TRBV6-6, the J call TRBJ2-3; 10 bases line up with TRBD1. The sequence derives from a female donor with multiple sclerosis, enrolled in a pregnancy study. In DNA, the CDR3 is TGTGCCAGCAGTCCCCGGGACAGGGGTCGCCATACGCAGTATTTT. Its protein product is CASSPRDRGRHTQYF.